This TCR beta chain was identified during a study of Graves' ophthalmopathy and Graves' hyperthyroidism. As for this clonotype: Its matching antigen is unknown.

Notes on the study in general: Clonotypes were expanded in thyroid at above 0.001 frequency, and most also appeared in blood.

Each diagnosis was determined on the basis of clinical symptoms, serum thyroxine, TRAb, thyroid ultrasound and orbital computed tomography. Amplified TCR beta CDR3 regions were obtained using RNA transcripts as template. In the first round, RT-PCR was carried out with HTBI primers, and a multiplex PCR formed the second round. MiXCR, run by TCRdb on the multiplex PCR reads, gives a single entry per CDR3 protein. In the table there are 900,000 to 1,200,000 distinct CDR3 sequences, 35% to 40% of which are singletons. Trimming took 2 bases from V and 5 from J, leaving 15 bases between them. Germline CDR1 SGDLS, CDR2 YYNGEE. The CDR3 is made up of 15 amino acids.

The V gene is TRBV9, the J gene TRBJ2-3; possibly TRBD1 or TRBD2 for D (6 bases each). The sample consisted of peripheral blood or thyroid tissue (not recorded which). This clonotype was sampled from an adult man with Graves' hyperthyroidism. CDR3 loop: CASSVRGGLEDTQYF. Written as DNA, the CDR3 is TGTGCCAGCAGCGTTAGAGGGGGGCTAGAAGATACGCAGTATTTT.